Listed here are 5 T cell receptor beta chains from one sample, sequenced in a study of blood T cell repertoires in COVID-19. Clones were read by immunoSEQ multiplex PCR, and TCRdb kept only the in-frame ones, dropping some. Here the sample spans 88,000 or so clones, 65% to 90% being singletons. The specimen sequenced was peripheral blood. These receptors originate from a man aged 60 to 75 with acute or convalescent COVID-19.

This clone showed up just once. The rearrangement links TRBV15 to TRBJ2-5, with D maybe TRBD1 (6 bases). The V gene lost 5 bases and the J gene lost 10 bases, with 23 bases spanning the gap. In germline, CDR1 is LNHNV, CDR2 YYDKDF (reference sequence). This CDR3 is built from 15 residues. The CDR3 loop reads CATSRYGQPLNDQYF. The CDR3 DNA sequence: TGTGCCACCAGCCGATATGGACAGCCCCTAAACGACCAGTACTTC.

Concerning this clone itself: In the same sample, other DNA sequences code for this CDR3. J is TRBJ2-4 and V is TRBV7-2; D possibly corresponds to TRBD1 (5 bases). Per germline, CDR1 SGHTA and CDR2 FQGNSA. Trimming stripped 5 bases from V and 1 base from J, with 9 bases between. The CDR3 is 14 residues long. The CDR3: CASSPPGAKNIQYF. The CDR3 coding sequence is TGTGCCAGCAGCCCTCCAGGGGCCAAAAACATTCAGTACTTC.

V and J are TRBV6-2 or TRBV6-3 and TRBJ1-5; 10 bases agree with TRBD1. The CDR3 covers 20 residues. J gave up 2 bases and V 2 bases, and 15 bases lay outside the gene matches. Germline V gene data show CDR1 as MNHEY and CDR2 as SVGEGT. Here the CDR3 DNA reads TGTGCCAGCAGTTACCCCTTAGGACAGGGGGTTCAATATGGCAATCAGCCCCAGCATTTT. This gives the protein CASSYPLGQGVQYGNQPQHF.

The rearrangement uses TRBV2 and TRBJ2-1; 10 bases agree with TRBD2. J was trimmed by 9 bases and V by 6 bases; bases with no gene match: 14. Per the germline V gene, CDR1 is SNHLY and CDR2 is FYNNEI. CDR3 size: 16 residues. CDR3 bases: TGTGCCAGCAGGGCTAGCGGGAGAGAGGGGATCGCTGAGCAGTTCTTC. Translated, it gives CASRASGREGIAEQFF. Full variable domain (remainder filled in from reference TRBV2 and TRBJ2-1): EPEVTQTPSHQVTQMGQEVILRCVPISNHLYFYWYRQILGQKVEFLVSFYNNEISEKSEIFDDQFSVERPDGSNFTLKIRSTKLEDSAMYFCASRASGREGIAEQFFGPGTRLTVL.

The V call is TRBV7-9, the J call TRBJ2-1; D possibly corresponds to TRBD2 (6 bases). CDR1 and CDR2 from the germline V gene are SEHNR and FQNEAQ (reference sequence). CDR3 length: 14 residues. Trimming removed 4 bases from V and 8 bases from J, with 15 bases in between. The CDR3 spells CASSWGLGADEQFF. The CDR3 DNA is TGTGCCAGCAGCTGGGGACTGGGTGCGGATGAGCAGTTCTTC.